This TCR beta chain comes out of a study of blood T cell repertoires in COVID-19. Study summary: Samples came from the United States, Italy and Spain, spanning acute and convalescent COVID-19. T cells, B-cell-depleted T cells, or PBMCs provided the cDNA or gDNA that served as material.

CDR1 MNHEY and CDR2 SVGEGT come from the germline V gene. The V segment lost 4 bases and the J segment 5 bases; nucleotides outside the gene matches: 4. This CDR3 is built from 13 residues. Source study methods: The assay estimated nucleated cells by amplifying reference gene primers. Clones were read by immunoSEQ multiplex PCR, and TCRdb kept only the in-frame ones, dropping some. The V and J calls and clone size come from that table; D and trimming were worked out from the DNA. Among around 45,000 clones listed, over 85% were seen once. The sample consisted of peripheral blood. V usage is TRBV6-2 or TRBV6-3 and J usage is TRBJ2-5; 7 bases align to TRBD1. This clonotype was obtained from an elderly man with acute or convalescent COVID-19. CDR3 DNA: TGTGCCAGCAGTTCCACAGGGGATGAGACCCAGTACTTC. Residues: CASSSTGDETQYF.